The 30 T cell receptor beta chains presented below share a single source sample, sequenced in a study of blood T cell repertoires in COVID-19. TCRdb's table, derived via immunoSEQ multiplex PCR, lists solely in-frame clones and lacks some. This table has approximately 300,000 clones, approximately 86% appearing once. The specimen was peripheral blood. The source of these receptors is a man younger than 35 with active or convalescent COVID-19.

V gene TRBV9 combines with J gene TRBJ2-1; 14 bases map to TRBD2. CDR3 length: 18 residues. CDR1 and CDR2 (germline): SGDLS, YYNGEE. Trimming took 4 bases from V and 8 from J; bases not matched to a gene: 14. The CDR3 loop is CASSFRWTSGGLPHEQFF. CDR3 nucleotide sequence: TGTGCCAGCAGCTTTCGTTGGACTAGCGGGGGGTTACCCCATGAGCAGTTCTTC.

The chain is built from TRBV19 and TRBJ2-1; 10 positions agree with TRBD2. Germline V lookup: CDR1 LNHDA, CDR2 SQIVND (reference sequence). The CDR3 totals 15 residues. Trimming removed 2 bases from V and 7 bases from J; junction bases left unmatched: 5. This CDR3 is CASSIPSGGENEQFF. CDR3 nucleotide sequence: TGTGCCAGTAGTATACCTAGCGGGGGTGAAAATGAGCAGTTCTTC.

The V call is TRBV6-5, the J call TRBJ1-5; D possibly corresponds to TRBD1 (5 bases). V was trimmed by 5 bases and J by 0 bases, leaving 11 bases between them. Germline CDR1 MNHEY, CDR2 SVGAGI. The CDR3 is made up of 15 amino acids. The CDR3 region has the DNA TGTGCCAGCAGTAAGACAGAATATAGCAATCAGCCCCAGCATTTT. It specifies CASSKTEYSNQPQHF.

This rearrangement joins TRBV5-8 to TRBJ1-3; D not resolved. This CDR3 comprises 16 residues. V gave up 1 base and J gave up 0 bases, with 11 bases separating them. The germline CDR1 and CDR2 sequences are SGHTS and YDEGEE. The CDR3 loop reads CASSLRVFDSGNTIYF. The CDR3 region has the DNA TGTGCCAGCAGCTTGCGAGTCTTCGACTCTGGAAACACCATATATTTT. Based on the CDR3 plus reference TRBV5-8 and TRBJ1-3, the full variable domain is EAGVTQSPTHLIKTRGQQATLRCSPISGHTSVYWYQQALGLGLQFLLWYDEGEERNRGNFPPRFSGRQFPNYSSELNVNALELEDSALYLCASSLRVFDSGNTIYFGEGSWLTVV.

As regards this clone: The limits of the CDR3 on the DNA are not certain, so only TCRdb's listed CDR3 is given. The chain links TRBV7-3 to TRBJ1-2; the table's D call, TRBD1, has no DNA check behind it. The germline gives CDR1 SGHTA, CDR2 FQGTGA. 18 amino acids form the CDR3, both terminal residues included. CDR3 sequence reads: CASSLIQYRDVWLHLHTF.

The J gene is TRBJ1-5, the V gene TRBV6-6; possible D gene TRBD1, 5 bases. Trimming took off 7 bases at V and 7 bases at J, with 11 bases between the two ends. This CDR3 contains 12 residues. Germline CDR1 and CDR2: MNHNY and SVGAGI (reference sequence). CDR3 bases: TGTGCCAGCACCACGGGGGACCAGCCCCAGCATTTT. It codes for CASTTGDQPQHF.

The chain is built from TRBV9 and TRBJ2-3; the D gene is possibly TRBD1 (6 bases). V dropped 0 bases and J dropped 8 bases, with 16 bases sitting between them. CDR3 size: 15 residues. Germline V lookup: CDR1 SGDLS, CDR2 YYNGEE. CDR3 nucleotide sequence: TGTGCCAGCAGCGTAGTTGAACAGGGCCCGGGTACGCAGTATTTT. Protein sequence: CASSVVEQGPGTQYF.

The rearrangement uses TRBV20-1 and TRBJ1-2; D is unclear. CDR1 and CDR2 from the germline V gene are DFQATT and SNEGSKA (reference sequence). This CDR3 comprises 12 residues. Trimming removed 3 bases from V and 6 bases from J, with 11 bases in between. CDR3 in amino acids: CSASGRTNGYTF. As DNA, the CDR3 is TGCAGTGCTAGTGGCAGGACTAATGGCTACACCTTC.

This chain connects TRBV27 to TRBJ1-1; D is perhaps TRBD1 (5 bases). Trimming stripped 6 bases from V and 0 bases from J, with 11 bases between. Germline CDR1 and CDR2: MNHEY and SMNVEV (reference sequence). This CDR3 contains 14 residues. CDR3 amino acids: CASRPDRLNTEAFF. In DNA, the CDR3 is TGTGCCAGCAGACCAGACAGACTGAACACTGAAGCTTTCTTT.

CDR3 region: CASSLGGPVGAKNIQYF. CDR3 nucleotides: TGCGCCAGCAGCTTGGGGGGGCCAGTTGGGGCCAAAAACATTCAGTACTTC. The chain is built from TRBV5-1 and TRBJ2-4; tentative D call: TRBD1 (6 bases). The CDR3 runs to 17 residues. Germline V CDR1 and CDR2: SGHRS, YFSETQ. V lost 0 bases to trimming and J lost 1 base, with 14 bases between them.

The chain recombines TRBV5-1 with TRBJ2-5, with D unclear. The CDR3 has 15 residues. Germline CDR1 SGHRS, CDR2 YFSETQ. With 2 bases removed from V and 5 bases from J, the gap between germline ends came to 16 bases. CDR3 nucleotides: TGCGCCAGCAGCTTTAGTAGCCCACCCTCGGAGACCCAGTACTTC. This sequence encodes CASSFSSPPSETQYF.

The V and J genes are TRBV7-2 and TRBJ2-3; D possibly corresponds to TRBD1 (5 bases). This CDR3 is built from 11 residues. Germline lookup yields CDR1 SGHTA and CDR2 FQGNSA. Trimming shortened V by 6 bases and J by 6 bases, and 7 bases separated the two germline ends. The CDR3 coding sequence is TGTGCCAGCAGGGGGCTGGATACGCAGTATTTT. Its translation: CASRGLDTQYF.

The chain combines TRBV28 with TRBJ1-2; 7 positions agree with TRBD1. CDR1 and CDR2 from the germline V gene are MDHEN and SYDVKM. Unmatched junction bases numbered 17, after V lost 5 bases and J lost 8 bases. The CDR3 length is 16 residues. Here the CDR3 reads CASSPPGSNRGSGYTF. The CDR3 nucleotides are TGTGCCAGCAGTCCACCGGGATCTAACAGGGGATCCGGCTACACCTTC.

The V call is TRBV15, the J call TRBJ2-5, with 8 positions matching TRBD2. The length of the CDR3 is 13 residues. Germline V gives CDR1 LNHNV, CDR2 YYDKDF (reference sequence). The junction had 7 bases not matched to a gene; V was cut back by 8 bases and J by 5 bases. This CDR3 is CATLAGLWETQYF. The CDR3 DNA is TGTGCCACCTTAGCGGGACTCTGGGAGACCCAGTACTTC.

V gene TRBV28 combines with J gene TRBJ1-2; TRBD1 might be the D (6 bases). CDR1 is MDHEN, CDR2 SYDVKM, per germline. This CDR3 contains 16 residues. Trimming cost V 4 bases and J 3 bases, with 18 bases left between them. CDR3 nucleotides: TGTGCCAGCAGTTACAGGGTACGGTTTCATGACTATGGCTACACCTTC. Translation: CASSYRVRFHDYGYTF.

The chain couples TRBV6-6 to TRBJ1-2; D remains unclear. CDR3 length: 15 residues. The germline V gene encodes CDR1 MNHNY and CDR2 SVGAGI (reference sequence). V was clipped by 0 bases and J by 0 bases, with 8 bases between them. The CDR3 DNA is TGTGCCAGCAGTTACTCGAACAGAGCTAACTATGGCTACACCTTC. The encoded protein is CASSYSNRANYGYTF.

The chain carries TRBV27 and TRBJ2-7; D perhaps matches TRBD1 (6 bases). The CDR3 has 12 amino acids. CDR1 and CDR2 from the germline V gene are MNHEY and SMNVEV (reference sequence). V lost 4 bases, J lost 7 bases, and 11 bases lay in between. The CDR3 DNA follows: TGTGCCAGCAGTTCTCAGGGGCAGGAGCAGTACTTC. Amino acids: CASSSQGQEQYF.

The J gene is TRBJ1-1, the V gene TRBV28, with D hard to call. Trimming cost V 6 bases and J 1 base, with 6 bases left between them. This CDR3 region has 12 residues. Germline CDR1 reads MDHEN; CDR2 reads SYDVKM. CDR3 protein: CASSPGNTEAFF. CDR3 nucleotides: TGTGCCAGCAGCCCCGGGAACACTGAAGCTTTCTTT.

The chain uses TRBV28 and TRBJ2-3; 10 positions agree with TRBD2. V gave up 1 base and J gave up 5 bases; unmatched junction bases: 3. The CDR3 sequence is 15 residues long. CDR1 is MDHEN, CDR2 SYDVKM, per germline. CDR3 bases: TGTGCCAGCAGTTTATCCGTAGCGGGAGGAGATACGCAGTATTTT. Protein sequence: CASSLSVAGGDTQYF.

The chain employs TRBV18 and TRBJ2-7; tentative D call: TRBD2 (6 bases). The germline CDR1 and CDR2 sequences are KGHSH and LQKENI. V was trimmed by 1 base and J by 6 bases, leaving 16 bases between them. CDR3 length: 15 residues. DNA of the CDR3: TGTGCCAGCTCACCACTGACGACGGGGGTCGGCGAGCAGTACTTC. Translating it yields CASSPLTTGVGEQYF. The whole variable domain, filled in from reference TRBV18 and TRBJ2-7, reads NAGVMQNPRHLVRRRGQEARLRCSPMKGHSHVYWYRQLPEEGLKFMVYLQKENIIDESGMPKERFSAEFPKEGPSILRIQQVVRGDSAAYFCASSPLTTGVGEQYFGPGTRLTVT.

V and J are TRBV9 and TRBJ2-3, with 8 nucleotides matching TRBD2. J lost 0 bases, V lost 0 bases, and 6 bases had no gene match. The V gene's germline CDR1 is SGDLS and CDR2 YYNGEE. The CDR3 is 17 residues long. The CDR3 here is CASSVGAGGLSTDTQYF. CDR3 in DNA: TGTGCCAGCAGCGTAGGGGCGGGGGGACTTAGCACAGATACGCAGTATTTT.

This clone was picked up a small number of times. The sample carries other DNA sequences with the same CDR3. The V and J genes are TRBV27 and TRBJ2-1; TRBD2 matches 11 bases. V lost 6 bases and J lost 5; bases outside the gene matches: 6. This CDR3 comprises 15 residues. Germline CDR1 MNHEY, CDR2 SMNVEV (reference sequence). This chain's CDR3 is CASSPGTSGDNEQFF. CDR3 nucleotide sequence: TGTGCCAGCAGCCCCGGGACTAGCGGAGACAATGAGCAGTTCTTC.

The CDR3 reads CASSSGSGRIGELFF. The CDR3 nucleotides are TGTGCCAGCAGTTCGGGTAGCGGGAGAATAGGGGAGCTGTTTTTT. The rearrangement uses TRBV28 and TRBJ2-2; 9 nucleotides line up with TRBD2. Germline CDR1 reads MDHEN; CDR2 reads SYDVKM. There are 15 residues in the CDR3. The junction had 8 bases not matched to a gene; V was cut back by 4 bases and J by 8 bases.

V and J are TRBV7-2 and TRBJ2-7; D call uncertain. The CDR3 has 15 amino acids. The ends were cut back, 1 base at V and 6 bases at J, with 16 bases in the middle. Germline V lookup: CDR1 SGHTA, CDR2 FQGNSA. CDR3 region: CASSLVARLASEQYF. The CDR3 DNA is TGTGCCAGCAGCTTAGTCGCCAGGTTGGCCTCCGAGCAGTACTTC.

This rearrangement joins TRBV3-1 (or the pseudogene TRBV3-2) to TRBJ2-1; 7 nucleotides line up with TRBD2. From germline, CDR1 is LGHDT and CDR2 YNNKEL (reference sequence). The CDR3 covers 14 residues. The V gene end was trimmed by 4 bases and the J gene end by 8 bases; junction bases not matched to a gene: 8. Here the CDR3 DNA reads TGTGCCAGCAGCCTTCCGTCGGGGGGTCATGAGCAGTTCTTC. This sequence encodes CASSLPSGGHEQFF.

This chain joins TRBV7-2 and TRBJ1-5; no firm D call. This CDR3 comprises 14 residues. The germline CDR1 and CDR2 sequences are SGHTA and FQGNSA. Trimming took 1 base from V and 6 from J, leaving 10 bases between them. The CDR3 here is CASSLGILSQPQHF. The CDR3 DNA follows: TGTGCCAGCAGCTTAGGTATATTGAGTCAGCCCCAGCATTTT.

The DNA for the CDR3 is TGTGCCAGCAGTTACGTGGACAGGGGCACAGATACGCAGTATTTT. Translating it yields CASSYVDRGTDTQYF. V usage is TRBV6-6 and J usage is TRBJ2-3; 8 nucleotides agree with TRBD1. J was trimmed by 1 base and V by 2 bases; bases with no gene match: 2. Germline V gives CDR1 MNHNY, CDR2 SVGAGI (reference sequence). The CDR3 covers 15 residues.

The chain has TRBV9 and TRBJ2-3; D is possibly TRBD2 (7 bases). The CDR3 is 16 amino acids. The V and J ends lost 2 bases and 4 bases respectively, with 17 bases between them. Germline V CDR1 and CDR2: SGDLS, YYNGEE. CDR3: CASSVEGRGGADTQYF. The CDR3 bases are TGTGCCAGCAGCGTTGAGGGAAGAGGGGGGGCAGATACGCAGTATTTT. Filled out from reference TRBV9 and TRBJ2-3, the complete variable domain reads DSGVTQTPKHLITATGQRVTLRCSPRSGDLSVYWYQQSLDQGLQFLIQYYNGEERAKGNILERFSAQQFPDLHSELNLSSLELGDSALYFCASSVEGRGGADTQYFGPGTRLTVL.

This chain uses TRBV5-1 with TRBJ2-3, with TRBD2 matching 7 bases. The CDR3 extends over 15 amino acids. In germline, CDR1 is SGHRS, CDR2 YFSETQ. V lost 0 bases and J lost 2; bases outside the gene matches: 3. DNA of the CDR3: TGCGCCAGCAGCTTGGCCAGCGGGGACACAGATACGCAGTATTTT. This sequence encodes CASSLASGDTDTQYF. Looking up the rest from reference TRBV5-1 and TRBJ2-3 gives the full variable domain: KAGVTQTPRYLIKTRGQQVTLSCSPISGHRSVSWYQQTPGQGLQFLFEYFSETQRNKGNFPGRFSGRQFSNSRSEMNVSTLELGDSALYLCASSLASGDTDTQYFGPGTRLTVL.

This chain links TRBV5-1 with TRBJ2-1, with 7 nucleotides matching TRBD2. The CDR3 totals 15 residues. J gave up 9 bases and V 0 bases, and 9 bases lay outside the gene matches. Germline V gene sequence: CDR1 SGHRS, CDR2 YFSETQ. The CDR3 region has the DNA TGCGCCAGCAGCTTGGCCGGGACTACGACTGGTGAGCAGTTCTTC. Its protein product is CASSLAGTTTGEQFF.